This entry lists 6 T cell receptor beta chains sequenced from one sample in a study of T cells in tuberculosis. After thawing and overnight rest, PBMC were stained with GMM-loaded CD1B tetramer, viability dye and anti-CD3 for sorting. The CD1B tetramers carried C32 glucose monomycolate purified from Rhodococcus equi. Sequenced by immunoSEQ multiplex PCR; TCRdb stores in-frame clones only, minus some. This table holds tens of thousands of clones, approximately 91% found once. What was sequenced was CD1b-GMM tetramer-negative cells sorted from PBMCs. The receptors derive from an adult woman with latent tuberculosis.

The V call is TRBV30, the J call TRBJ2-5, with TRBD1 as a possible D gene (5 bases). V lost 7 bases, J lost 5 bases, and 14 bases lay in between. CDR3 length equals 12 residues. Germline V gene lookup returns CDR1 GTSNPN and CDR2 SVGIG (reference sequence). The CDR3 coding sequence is TGTGCCTCCTTCGACAGTTGGGAGACCCAGTACTTC. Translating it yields CASFDSWETQYF.

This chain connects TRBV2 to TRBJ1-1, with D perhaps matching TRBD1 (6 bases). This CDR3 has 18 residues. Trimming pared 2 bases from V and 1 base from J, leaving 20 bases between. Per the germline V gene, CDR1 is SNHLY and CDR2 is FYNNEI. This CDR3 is CASSEPRDTGTGNTEAFF. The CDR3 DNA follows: TGTGCCAGCAGTGAACCCCGGGACACCGGAACGGGGAACACTGAAGCTTTCTTT.

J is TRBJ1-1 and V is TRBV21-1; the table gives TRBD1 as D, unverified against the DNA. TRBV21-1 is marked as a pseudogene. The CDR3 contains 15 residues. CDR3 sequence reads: CASSKGGPMNTEAFF. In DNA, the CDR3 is TGTGCCAGCAGCAAAGGGGGCCCCATGAACACTGAAGCTTTCTTT.

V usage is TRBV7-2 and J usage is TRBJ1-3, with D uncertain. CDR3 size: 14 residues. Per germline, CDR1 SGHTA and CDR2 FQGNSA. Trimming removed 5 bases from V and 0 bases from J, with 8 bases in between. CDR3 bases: TGTGCCAGCAGCGATGACATCTCTGGAAACACCATATATTTT. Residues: CASSDDISGNTIYF.

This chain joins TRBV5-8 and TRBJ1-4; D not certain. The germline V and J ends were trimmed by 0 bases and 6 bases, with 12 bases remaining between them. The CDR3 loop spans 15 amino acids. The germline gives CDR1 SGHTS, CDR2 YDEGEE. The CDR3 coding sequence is TGTGCCAGCAGCTTGGGACTTACTGCCGATGAAAAACTGTTTTTT. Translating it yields CASSLGLTADEKLFF.

The CDR3 DNA reads TGTGCCAGCAGCTTAGATTTTTTCTCGGGGAGGGAAAAACTGTTTTTT. It translates to CASSLDFFSGREKLFF. The rearrangement links TRBV7-2 to TRBJ1-4, with unresolved D. From germline, CDR1 is SGHTA and CDR2 FQGNSA. Trimming pared 1 base from V and 8 bases from J, leaving 17 bases between. The length of the CDR3 is 16 residues.